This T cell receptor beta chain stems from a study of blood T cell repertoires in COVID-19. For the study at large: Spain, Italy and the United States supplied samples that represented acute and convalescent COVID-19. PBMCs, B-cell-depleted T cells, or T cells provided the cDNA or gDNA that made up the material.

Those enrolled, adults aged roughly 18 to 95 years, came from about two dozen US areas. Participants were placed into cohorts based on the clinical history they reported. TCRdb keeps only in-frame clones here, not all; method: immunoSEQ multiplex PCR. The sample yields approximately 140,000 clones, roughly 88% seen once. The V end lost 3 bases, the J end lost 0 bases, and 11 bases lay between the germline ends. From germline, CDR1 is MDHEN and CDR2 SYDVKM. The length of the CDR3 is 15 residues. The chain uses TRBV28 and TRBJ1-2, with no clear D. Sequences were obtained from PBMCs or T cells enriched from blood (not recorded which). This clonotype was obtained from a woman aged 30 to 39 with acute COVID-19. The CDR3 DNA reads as TGTGCCAGCAGTTTTTACGGACTAGCTAACTATGGCTACACCTTC. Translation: CASSFYGLANYGYTF.